A single sample gave rise to the 25 T cell receptor beta chains below, sequenced in a study of cytomegalovirus exposure and HLA in healthy donors. 60 Vbeta and 13 Jbeta primers were used in PCR. Data came from immunoSEQ multiplex PCR; TCRdb stores just in-frame clones and leaves some out. The sample consists of roughly 140,000 clones, roughly 80% of them appearing once. The sequencing input was PBMCs. These receptors were taken from a middle-aged woman in good health and CMV-seronegative.

The gene calls are TRBV6-1 and TRBJ1-2, with 8 bases that match TRBD1. The germline CDR1 and CDR2 sequences are MNHNS and SASEGT. With 5 bases clipped from V and 3 bases from J, the junction kept 8 bases outside the gene matches. The CDR3 covers 15 residues. This CDR3 reads CASSQTGTGDYGYTF. CDR3 bases: TGTGCCAGCAGTCAAACGGGGACAGGCGACTATGGCTACACCTTC.

The chain joins TRBV30 to TRBJ1-1, with unresolved D. This CDR3 region has 12 residues. V lost 5 bases and J 0 bases, leaving 7 bases between the germline ends. Germline V gives CDR1 GTSNPN, CDR2 SVGIG (reference sequence). The CDR3 loop reads CAWSSVNTEAFF. DNA for the CDR3: TGTGCCTGGTCGAGCGTGAACACTGAAGCTTTCTTT.

This clone appeared a single time. V and J are TRBV19 and TRBJ1-2, with D perhaps TRBD1 (6 bases). The CDR3 contains 14 residues. Looked up from germline, CDR1 is LNHDA and CDR2 is SQIVND (reference sequence). The germline V and J ends were trimmed by 7 bases and 7 bases, with 19 bases remaining between them. The CDR3 loop reads CASKIGRGSSGYTF. The CDR3 DNA is TGTGCCAGTAAGATCGGCAGGGGTAGCTCTGGCTACACCTTC. Combining the CDR3 with reference TRBV19 and TRBJ1-2 gives the whole variable domain DGGITQSPKYLFRKEGQNVTLSCEQNLNHDAMYWYRQDPGQGLRLIYYSQIVNDFQKGDIAEGYSVSREKKESFPLTVTSAQKNPTAFYLCASKIGRGSSGYTFGSGTRLTVV.

This chain joins TRBV7-9 and TRBJ2-7, with TRBD2 matching over 7 bases. The CDR3 spans 16 residues. Trimming removed 2 bases from V and 0 bases from J; junction bases left unmatched: 7. Germline V gene lookup returns CDR1 SEHNR and CDR2 FQNEAQ (reference sequence). The CDR3 here is CASSLPERGNSYEQYF. The CDR3 nucleotides are TGTGCCAGCAGCTTACCCGAGCGGGGTAACTCCTACGAGCAGTACTTC.

The rearrangement uses TRBV29-1 and TRBJ1-2; maybe TRBD1 (5 bases). The CDR3 runs 14 residues. Germline V gene sequence: CDR1 SQVTM, CDR2 ANQGSEA. Trimming cost V 6 bases and J 3 bases, with 17 bases left between them. The CDR3 nucleotides are TGCAGCGTAGAGGCAGGGTTGGATTACTATGGCTACACCTTC. This translates into CSVEAGLDYYGYTF.

The chain recombines TRBV19 with TRBJ1-1; no definite D call. CDR3 length: 12 residues. Between the trimmed V and J ends, which lost 3 bases and 5 bases, there was a span of 7 bases. Per germline, CDR1 LNHDA and CDR2 SQIVND (reference sequence). The DNA for the CDR3 is TGTGCCAGTAGTATCGGGAGGACTGAAGCTTTCTTT. Its protein product is CASSIGRTEAFF.

The chain employs TRBV2 and TRBJ1-4, with 8 positions matching TRBD1. The CDR3 consists of 14 residues. Germline V gene sequence: CDR1 SNHLY, CDR2 FYNNEI. V shed 6 bases and J 3 bases; nucleotides not matched to a gene: 3. The CDR3 DNA sequence: TGTGCCAGCAGCGTACAGGGGGCTAATGAAAAACTGTTTTTT. Its protein is CASSVQGANEKLFF.

The rearrangement uses TRBV6-1 and TRBJ1-4; perhaps TRBD1 as D (6 bases). CDR3 length: 15 amino acids. Trimming shortened V by 0 bases and J by 6 bases, and 11 bases separated the two germline ends. CDR1 is MNHNS and CDR2 is SASEGT in the germline V gene. CDR3 residues: CASSEARGGYEKLFF. DNA of the CDR3: TGTGCCAGCAGTGAAGCGAGGGGGGGTTATGAAAAACTGTTTTTT.

This clone was seen more than once but under ten times. The chain couples TRBV6-5 to TRBJ1-1; 8 nucleotides agree with TRBD1. Trimming removed 8 bases from V and 7 bases from J; junction bases left unmatched: 12. CDR3 length: 14 residues. The V gene's germline CDR1 is MNHEY and CDR2 SVGAGI. The CDR3 sequence: CASAFTGGWNEAFF. For the CDR3, the DNA is TGTGCCAGCGCCTTTACAGGGGGTTGGAATGAAGCTTTCTTT.

CDR3 in amino acids: CASSEQGQGYGYTF. The CDR3 nucleotides read TGCGCCAGCAGTGAGCAGGGGCAAGGCTATGGCTACACCTTC. The V call is TRBV10-2, the J call TRBJ1-2; weak D call: TRBD1 (6 bases). This CDR3 spans 14 amino acids. Germline CDR1 is WSHSY and CDR2 is SAAADI. The V gene lost 2 bases and the J gene lost 4 bases, with 11 bases spanning the gap.

The chain is built from TRBV19 and TRBJ1-1; tentative D call: TRBD1 (5 bases). Germline CDR1 LNHDA, CDR2 SQIVND (reference sequence). V gave up 1 base and J gave up 3 bases, with 6 bases separating them. This CDR3 comprises 13 residues. The CDR3 sequence: CASSIGGYTEAFF. CDR3 sequence (DNA): TGTGCCAGTAGTATAGGGGGCTACACTGAAGCTTTCTTT. The full variable domain, its missing parts supplied by reference TRBV19 and TRBJ1-1, is DGGITQSPKYLFRKEGQNVTLSCEQNLNHDAMYWYRQDPGQGLRLIYYSQIVNDFQKGDIAEGYSVSREKKESFPLTVTSAQKNPTAFYLCASSIGGYTEAFFGQGTRLTVV.

The chain carries TRBV30 and TRBJ2-7, with D maybe TRBD2 (6 bases). From germline, CDR1 is GTSNPN and CDR2 SVGIG (reference sequence). V gave up 0 bases and J gave up 6 bases, with 12 bases separating them. This CDR3 contains 13 residues. CDR3 nucleotide sequence: TGTGCCTGGAGTGTTAATCCCGGGGGCGAGCAGTACTTC. This encodes CAWSVNPGGEQYF.

This clone was found a few times. One end of the junction is discordant with germline, which a read error may explain. The chain uses TRBV7-9 and TRBJ2-1; D call uncertain. The CDR3 is made up of 12 amino acids. Germline V gene lookup returns CDR1 SEHNR and CDR2 FQNEAQ (reference sequence). Written as DNA, the CDR3 is TGTTCCAGCAGCGCTGGCTGGAATGAGCAGTTCTTC. Protein: CSSSAGWNEQFF.

This sequence joins TRBV19 and TRBJ1-6; a possible D gene is TRBD1 (5 bases). Germline V gene lookup returns CDR1 LNHDA and CDR2 SQIVND (reference sequence). The CDR3 has 14 amino acids. V was clipped by 2 bases and J by 6 bases, with 8 bases between them. The CDR3 is CASSISQGNSPLHF. The CDR3 DNA is TGTGCCAGTAGTATAAGCCAGGGTAATTCACCCCTCCACTTT.

This clone has just one count. The gene calls are TRBV6-1 and TRBJ1-1; TRBD1 matches at 7 bases. V trimming: 7 bases; J trimming: 6 bases; junction bases outside the gene matches: 8. Germline V gives CDR1 MNHNS, CDR2 SASEGT. CDR3 length: 13 residues. The CDR3 reads CASTPDRVAEAFF. For the CDR3, the DNA is TGTGCCAGCACTCCTGACAGGGTGGCTGAAGCTTTCTTT.

The gene calls are TRBV19 and TRBJ1-4; 7 bases are shared with TRBD1. The germline V gene has CDR1 LNHDA and CDR2 SQIVND (reference sequence). J was trimmed by 8 bases and V by 4 bases; bases with no gene match: 13. This CDR3 has 16 amino acids. CDR3 loop: CASSRAGGRSEEKLFF. The CDR3 DNA reads as TGTGCCAGTAGTAGGGCAGGGGGAAGGTCGGAGGAAAAACTGTTTTTT.

The chain joins TRBV19 to TRBJ2-1; 8 bases are shared with TRBD2. CDR1 is LNHDA, CDR2 SQIVND, per germline (reference sequence). There are 15 residues in the CDR3. Unmatched junction bases numbered 6, after V lost 5 bases and J lost 3 bases. The CDR3 DNA is TGTGCCAGTAGTCCGACTAGCGTGTACTACAATGAGCAGTTCTTC. Its protein is CASSPTSVYYNEQFF.

The chain uses TRBV5-1 and TRBJ2-3; 13 bases fit TRBD2. The CDR3 length is 17 residues. The junction had 4 bases not matched to a gene; V was cut back by 0 bases and J by 3 bases. Germline-derived CDR1 and CDR2 are SGHRS and YFSETQ. CDR3 region: CASSLAGTSGATDTQYF. The CDR3 nucleotides read TGCGCCAGCAGCTTGGCCGGGACTAGCGGGGCAACAGATACGCAGTATTTT. Together with reference TRBV5-1 and TRBJ2-3, the CDR3 gives the full variable domain: KAGVTQTPRYLIKTRGQQVTLSCSPISGHRSVSWYQQTPGQGLQFLFEYFSETQRNKGNFPGRFSGRQFSNSRSEMNVSTLELGDSALYLCASSLAGTSGATDTQYFGPGTRLTVL.

The chain uses TRBV4-2 and TRBJ1-6; D remains ambiguous. V was clipped by 0 bases and J by 7 bases, with 19 bases between them. There are 18 residues in the CDR3. Germline V gene lookup returns CDR1 LGHNA and CDR2 YNFKEQ. Here the CDR3 DNA reads TGTGCCAGCAGCCAAGATAGGAGACGGCCGGTCCCAAATTCACCCCTCCACTTT. It codes for CASSQDRRRPVPNSPLHF.

This chain links TRBV5-1 with TRBJ2-3, with 9 bases lining up with TRBD1. With V trimmed by 0 bases and J by 0 bases, 11 bases remained unmatched. Per the germline V gene, CDR1 is SGHRS and CDR2 is YFSETQ. This CDR3 contains 19 residues. CDR3 DNA: TGCGCCAGCAGCTTGGCCTTGACCGGGACAGGGACTAGCACAGATACGCAGTATTTT. Protein sequence: CASSLALTGTGTSTDTQYF.

The chain carries TRBV18 and TRBJ2-5, with D perhaps TRBD2 (6 bases). This CDR3 region has 15 residues. V was cut by 3 bases and J by 5 bases, with 16 bases left in between. The germline gives CDR1 KGHSH, CDR2 LQKENI. The CDR3 spells CASSPPGLERETQYF. CDR3 coding DNA: TGTGCCAGCTCACCTCCGGGACTCGAGCGGGAGACCCAGTACTTC.

This chain links TRBV9 with TRBJ2-2; D is unresolved. Germline-derived CDR1 and CDR2 are SGDLS and YYNGEE. The ends were cut back, 4 bases at V and 8 bases at J, with 12 bases in the middle. This CDR3 comprises 13 residues. CDR3 nucleotide sequence: TGTGCCAGCAGCTACAGCCCCTCGGGGGAGCTGTTTTTT. Translating it yields CASSYSPSGELFF.

The chain is built from TRBV18 and TRBJ2-3; 7 bases are a match to TRBD1. The CDR3 is 13 residues long. V trimming: 4 bases; J trimming: 6 bases; junction bases outside the gene matches: 4. In germline, CDR1 is KGHSH, CDR2 LQKENI. The CDR3 region has the DNA TGTGCCAGCTCACGAGGACAGGCGGATACGCAGTATTTT. It is translated as CASSRGQADTQYF.

This chain joins TRBV7-9 and TRBJ2-1; 9 nucleotides agree with TRBD1. The CDR3 length is 16 residues. Looked up from germline, CDR1 is SEHNR and CDR2 is FQNEAQ (reference sequence). Germline trimming cut 5 bases from V and 10 bases from J; bases unmatched to any gene: 15. Here the CDR3 DNA reads TGTGCCAGCAGCCCACAGGGGGCGATCAGCGGATGGGAGCAGTTCTTC. It is translated as CASSPQGAISGWEQFF. The variable domain in full, with the rest retrieved from reference TRBV7-9 and TRBJ2-1, is DTGVSQNPRHKITKRGQNVTFRCDPISEHNRLYWYRQTLGQGPEFLTYFQNEAQLEKSRLLSDRFSAERPKGSFSTLEIQRTEQGDSAMYLCASSPQGAISGWEQFFGPGTRLTVL.

The CDR3 DNA is TGTGCCAGCAGCGTAGGAGCGGGAGGCCCGAGCTCCTACAATGAGCAGTTCTTC. As protein: CASSVGAGGPSSYNEQFF. The V and J genes are TRBV9 and TRBJ2-1; 9 nucleotides align to TRBD2. Germline CDR1 is SGDLS and CDR2 is YYNGEE. The CDR3 runs to 18 residues. Losses at the gene ends were 0 bases for V and 0 bases for J; bases not matched to a gene: 7.